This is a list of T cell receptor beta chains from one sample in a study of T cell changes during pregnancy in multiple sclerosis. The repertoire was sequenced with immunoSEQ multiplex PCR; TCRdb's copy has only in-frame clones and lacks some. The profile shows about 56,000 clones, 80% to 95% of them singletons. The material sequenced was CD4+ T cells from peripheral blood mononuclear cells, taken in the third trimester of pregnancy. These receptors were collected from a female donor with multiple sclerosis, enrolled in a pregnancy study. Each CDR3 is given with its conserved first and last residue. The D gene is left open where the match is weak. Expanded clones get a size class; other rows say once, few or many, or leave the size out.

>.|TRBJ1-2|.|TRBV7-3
CASSPGHGTNYGYTF
TGTGCCAGCAGCCCGGGACACGGAACTAACTATGGCTACACCTTC
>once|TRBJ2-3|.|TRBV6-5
CASSYLTDSSDTQYF
TGTGCCAGCAGTTACTTAACCGACAGTTCAGATACGCAGTATTTT
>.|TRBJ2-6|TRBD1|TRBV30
CAWTRDRGFGANVLTF
TGTGCCTGGACCCGGGACAGGGGGTTCGGGGCCAACGTCCTGACTTTC
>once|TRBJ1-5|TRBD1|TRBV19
CASNRDRGYQPQHF
TGTGCCAGTAATAGGGACAGGGGCTATCAGCCCCAGCATTTT
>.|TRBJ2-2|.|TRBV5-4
CASSLVGQGGIAGELFF
TGTGCCAGCAGCTTGGTAGGGCAGGGCGGTATCGCCGGGGAGCTGTTTTTT
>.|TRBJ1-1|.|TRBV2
CAGALLPRSEAFF
TGTGCCGGAGCCTTATTGCCGCGATCTGAAGCTTTCTTT
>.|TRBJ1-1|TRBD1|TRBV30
CAWTQDRATEAFF
TGTGCCTGGACCCAAGACAGGGCCACTGAAGCTTTCTTT
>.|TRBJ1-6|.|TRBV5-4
CASSGVEGESPLHF
TGTGCCAGCAGCGGGGTGGAGGGAGAATCACCCCTCCACTTT
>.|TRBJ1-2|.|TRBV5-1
CASSLGQHYGYTF
TGCGCCAGCAGCTTGGGACAACACTATGGCTACACCTTC
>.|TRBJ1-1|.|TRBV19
CASSIDSENTEAFF
TGTGCCAGTAGTATCGACAGCGAGAACACTGAAGCTTTCTTT
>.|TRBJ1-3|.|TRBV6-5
CATHPVKPSGNTIYF
TGTGCCACCCACCCGGTGAAACCCTCTGGAAACACCATATATTTT
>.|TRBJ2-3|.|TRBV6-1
CASSARTDTQYF
TGTGCCAGCAGTGCTCGGACAGATACGCAGTATTTT
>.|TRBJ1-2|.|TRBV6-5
CASSYGSADGYTF
TGTGCCAGCAGTTACGGGAGCGCGGATGGCTACACCTTC
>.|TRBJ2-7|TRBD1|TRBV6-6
CASSYSTGPTYEQYF
TGTGCCAGCAGTTACTCGACAGGGCCCACCTACGAGCAGTACTTC
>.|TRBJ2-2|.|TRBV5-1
CASSLAGIRPGELFF
TGCGCCAGCAGCTTGGCCGGGATAAGGCCCGGGGAGCTGTTTTTT
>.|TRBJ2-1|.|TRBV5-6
CASSLISGGLREQFF
TGTGCCAGCAGCTTGATCAGTGGTGGCCTTCGAGAGCAGTTCTTC